These 23 T cell receptor beta chains originate from one sample sequenced in a study of regulatory T cells in long-lasting Graves disease. Generation of the TCR library employed RNA extracted from PBMCs. TCRdb fed the reads into MiXCR, producing one record per CDR3 protein. The sample lists around 1,800 distinct CDR3 sequences, roughly 59% occurring once. The sample was peripheral blood mononuclear cells (PBMCs), taken with antithyroid drug treatment, in newly diagnosed or persistent Graves disease (not recorded which). The source is a human donor with Graves disease.

This chain joins TRBV4-3 and TRBJ2-2; unclear D gene. Germline CDR1 is LGHNA and CDR2 is YSLEER. The CDR3 loop spans 14 amino acids. The V and J ends lost 0 bases and 3 bases respectively, with 5 bases between them. CDR3 sequence reads: CASSQERYTGELFF. Written as DNA, the CDR3 is TGCGCCAGCAGCCAAGAAAGGTACACCGGGGAGCTGTTTTTT.

This clonotype has only a few counts. The V call is TRBV6-5, the J call TRBJ1-4, with D perhaps TRBD1 (6 bases). The CDR3 totals 16 residues. Germline CDR1 and CDR2: MNHEY and SVGAGI. The ends were cut back, 5 bases at V and 1 base at J, with 14 bases in the middle. CDR3 loop: CASSLDRIKTNEKLFF. The DNA of the CDR3 is TGTGCCAGCAGTCTCGACAGGATCAAAACTAATGAAAAACTGTTTTTT.

This chain links TRBV5-1 with TRBJ1-5, with D unresolved. Germline V gives CDR1 SGHRS, CDR2 YFSETQ. The CDR3 loop spans 15 amino acids. V lost 0 bases, J lost 4 bases, and 11 bases lay in between. The CDR3 loop is CASSLEGVGNQPQHF. CDR3 coding DNA: TGCGCCAGCAGCTTGGAGGGAGTAGGGAATCAGCCCCAGCATTTT.

Only a few counts were recorded for this clonotype. This chain uses TRBV27 with TRBJ1-1, with D unclear. V was clipped by 0 bases and J by 7 bases, with 12 bases between them. The CDR3 loop spans 14 amino acids. Germline-derived CDR1 and CDR2 are MNHEY and SMNVEV (reference sequence). CDR3: CASSLSFGVGEAFF. CDR3 DNA sequence: TGTGCCAGCAGTTTATCGTTCGGGGTAGGTGAAGCTTTCTTT.

The chain joins TRBV4-1 to TRBJ1-4; 7 nucleotides match TRBD1. Trimming cost V 4 bases and J 4 bases; bases outside gene matches: 6. The CDR3 is made up of 15 amino acids. Germline-derived CDR1 and CDR2 are MGHRA and YSYEKL. The CDR3 DNA reads as TGCGCCAGCAGCCCCGGCGACAGGGATAATGAAAAACTGTTTTTT. Amino acids: CASSPGDRDNEKLFF.

CDR3 protein: CASSLRQGDRETQYF. As DNA, the CDR3 is TGTGCCAGCAGCTTAAGACAGGGGGATAGAGAGACCCAGTACTTC. V usage is TRBV11-2 and J usage is TRBJ2-5, with TRBD1 matching 9 bases. After removal of 2 bases from V and 4 bases from J, the junction contained 5 bases not matched to a gene. The CDR3 runs to 15 residues. Germline V gene lookup returns CDR1 SGHAT and CDR2 FQNNGV.

The V and J genes are TRBV3-1 and TRBJ2-7; no definite D call. The CDR3 runs 18 residues. Germline lookup yields CDR1 LGHDT and CDR2 YNNKEL (reference sequence). V lost 0 bases and J lost 1, with 19 bases in between. Here the CDR3 reads CASSQDFRDWYASYEQYF. Written as DNA, the CDR3 is TGTGCCAGCAGCCAAGATTTTAGGGATTGGTACGCGTCCTACGAGCAGTACTTC.

In its sample, this clonotype was seen a few times. The chain is built from TRBV20-1 and TRBJ2-7; 7 bases match TRBD2. Per germline, CDR1 DFQATT and CDR2 SNEGSKA (reference sequence). The CDR3 sequence is 14 residues long. The trim removed 5 bases at V and 0 bases at J, leaving 7 bases unmatched. CDR3 region: CSASPGGNSYEQYF. For the CDR3, the DNA is TGCAGTGCTTCCCCGGGGGGAAACTCCTACGAGCAGTACTTC.

This clonotype showed up just once. V is TRBV25-1 and J is TRBJ1-2, with TRBD1 matching over 8 bases. The CDR3 is made up of 14 amino acids. The germline V gene encodes CDR1 MGHDK and CDR2 SYGVNS. Trimming at V came to 5 bases and at J to 2 bases, leaving 4 bases not matched to a gene. The CDR3 sequence is CASSRQGTNYGYTF. The CDR3 nucleotides are TGTGCCAGCAGTCGACAGGGGACCAACTATGGCTACACCTTC.

CDR3 sequence: CASSLIRFTDTQYF. Written as DNA, the CDR3 is TGTGCCAGCAGCTTAATTAGGTTCACAGATACGCAGTATTTT. The J gene is TRBJ2-3, the V gene TRBV7-2; D gene ambiguous. Trimming removed 2 bases at V and 2 bases at J, with 8 bases between. Germline V gene lookup returns CDR1 SGHTA and CDR2 FQGNSA. This CDR3 region has 14 residues.

The chain joins TRBV7-2 to TRBJ1-2; 10 bases fit TRBD1. The CDR3 consists of 17 residues. V shed 5 bases, J shed 3 bases, and the junction held 12 bases outside the gene matches. Germline V gene sequence: CDR1 SGHTA, CDR2 FQGNSA. CDR3 coding DNA: TGTGCCAGCAGCCCCTGGGGGACAGGGGTGATTCACTATGGCTACACCTTC. It codes for CASSPWGTGVIHYGYTF. Using reference TRBV7-2 and TRBJ1-2 for the parts outside the CDR3, the full variable domain is GAGVSQSPSNKVTEKGKDVELRCDPISGHTALYWYRQSLGQGLEFLIYFQGNSAPDKSGLPSDRFSAERTGGSVSTLTIQRTQQEDSAVYLCASSPWGTGVIHYGYTFGSGTRLTVV.

This chain connects TRBV12-3 or TRBV12-4 to TRBJ2-7, with a possible D match to TRBD1 (5 bases). V lost 3 bases and J lost 0, with 9 bases in between. CDR3 length equals 14 residues. The CDR3 protein is CASSLDTLSYEQYF. The CDR3 coding sequence is TGTGCCAGCAGTTTGGACACCCTCTCCTACGAGCAGTACTTC.

This chain connects TRBV27 to TRBJ2-1; 7 nucleotides agree with TRBD1. The CDR3 runs to 15 residues. Germline V gives CDR1 MNHEY, CDR2 SMNVEV (reference sequence). J was trimmed by 5 bases and V by 5 bases; bases with no gene match: 9. CDR3 region: CASSALTGVDNEQFF. CDR3 in DNA: TGTGCCAGCAGTGCGTTAACAGGGGTCGACAATGAGCAGTTCTTC.

The chain joins TRBV15 to TRBJ2-7; D uncertain. There are 13 residues in the CDR3. Trimming left V 3 bases short and J 5 bases short, with 11 bases between. CDR1 is LNHNV and CDR2 is YYDKDF in the germline V gene (reference sequence). This CDR3 is CATSSRQLNEQYF. The DNA of the CDR3 is TGTGCCACCAGCAGTCGCCAGCTGAACGAGCAGTACTTC.

The chain employs TRBV3-1 and TRBJ1-5; D perhaps matches TRBD1 (5 bases). Germline V CDR1 and CDR2: LGHDT, YNNKEL (reference sequence). CDR3 length: 14 residues. Between the trimmed V and J ends, which lost 4 bases and 7 bases, there was a span of 14 bases. The DNA of the CDR3 is TGTGCCAGCAGCCCGAGGGGTGGTGACCAGCCCCAGCATTTT. This codes for CASSPRGGDQPQHF.

This chain uses TRBV4-3 with TRBJ1-6; tentatively, D is TRBD1 (5 bases). CDR1 LGHNA and CDR2 YSLEER come from the germline V gene. The length of the CDR3 is 14 residues. With 0 bases removed from V and 9 bases from J, the gap between germline ends came to 9 bases. In DNA form, the CDR3 reads TGCGCCAGCAGCCAAGAAGACAGATCTTCACCCCTCCACTTT. Translating it yields CASSQEDRSSPLHF.

This rearrangement joins TRBV6-2 or TRBV6-3 to TRBJ2-2; a possible D gene is TRBD1 (6 bases). The CDR3 contains 15 residues. V shed 6 bases and J shed 1 base, with 12 bases lying between them. Germline V lookup: CDR1 MNHEY, CDR2 SVGEGT. The CDR3 region is CASSPPQGNTGELFF. The DNA for the CDR3 is TGTGCCAGCAGCCCCCCACAGGGGAACACCGGGGAGCTGTTTTTT.

V and J are TRBV28 and TRBJ2-5; the D is unclear. CDR3 length: 14 residues. The V gene lost 3 bases and the J gene lost 1 base, with 9 bases spanning the gap. Per the germline V gene, CDR1 is MDHEN and CDR2 is SYDVKM. The DNA for the CDR3 is TGTGCCAGCAGTTTCGAAGGCAGCCAAGAGACCCAGTACTTC. Residues: CASSFEGSQETQYF. The variable domain in full, with the rest retrieved from reference TRBV28 and TRBJ2-5, is DVKVTQSSRYLVKRTGEKVFLECVQDMDHENMFWYRQDPGLGLRLIYFSYDVKMKEKGDIPEGYSVSREKKERFSLILESASTNQTSMYLCASSFEGSQETQYFGPGTRLLVL.

The chain couples TRBV20-1 to TRBJ2-5; TRBD2 matches at 7 bases. The CDR3 covers 16 residues. V lost 2 bases, J lost 2 bases, and 11 bases stayed unmatched. Germline-derived CDR1 and CDR2 are DFQATT and SNEGSKA (reference sequence). The DNA of the CDR3 is TGCAGTGCTAGACCCCTAACGAGGGGAGGGCAAGAGACCCAGTACTTC. Its translation is CSARPLTRGGQETQYF.

V gene TRBV12-3 or TRBV12-4 combines with J gene TRBJ1-1; D is possibly TRBD1 (5 bases). The CDR3 has 14 amino acids. V lost 6 bases to trimming and J lost 1 base, with 12 bases between them. The CDR3 reads CASSPGLWNTEAFF. CDR3 nucleotide sequence: TGTGCCAGCAGCCCAGGGCTGTGGAACACTGAAGCTTTCTTT.

This clonotype was seen only a few times. The genes are TRBV19 and TRBJ2-1, with D possibly TRBD2 on 7 matching bases. V was cut by 5 bases and J by 0 bases, with 17 bases left in between. This CDR3 spans 17 amino acids. Germline V gene sequence: CDR1 LNHDA, CDR2 SQIVND (reference sequence). CDR3 bases: TGTGCCAGTAGTGGGGTCGGGGGGCAGAGCTCCTACAATGAGCAGTTCTTC. Translated, it gives CASSGVGGQSSYNEQFF.

The rearrangement links TRBV7-6 to TRBJ2-7; D may correspond to TRBD1 or TRBD2 (6 bases each). The CDR3 spans 12 residues. Germline CDR1 reads SGHVS; CDR2 reads FNYEAQ. V shed 4 bases and J shed 12 bases, with 16 bases lying between them. The DNA for the CDR3 is TGTGCCAGCAGCTCGGGGGACACCAGGTCGTACTTC. As protein: CASSSGDTRSYF.

A few counts support this clonotype. The J gene is TRBJ2-7, the V gene TRBV7-2; 7 nucleotides line up with TRBD2. With V trimmed by 5 bases and J by 4 bases, 5 bases remained unmatched. CDR1 is SGHTA and CDR2 is FQGNSA in the germline V gene. This CDR3 comprises 13 residues. Here the CDR3 DNA reads TGTGCCAGCAGCCCCCGGGGAGGGTACGAGCAGTACTTC. It encodes CASSPRGGYEQYF.